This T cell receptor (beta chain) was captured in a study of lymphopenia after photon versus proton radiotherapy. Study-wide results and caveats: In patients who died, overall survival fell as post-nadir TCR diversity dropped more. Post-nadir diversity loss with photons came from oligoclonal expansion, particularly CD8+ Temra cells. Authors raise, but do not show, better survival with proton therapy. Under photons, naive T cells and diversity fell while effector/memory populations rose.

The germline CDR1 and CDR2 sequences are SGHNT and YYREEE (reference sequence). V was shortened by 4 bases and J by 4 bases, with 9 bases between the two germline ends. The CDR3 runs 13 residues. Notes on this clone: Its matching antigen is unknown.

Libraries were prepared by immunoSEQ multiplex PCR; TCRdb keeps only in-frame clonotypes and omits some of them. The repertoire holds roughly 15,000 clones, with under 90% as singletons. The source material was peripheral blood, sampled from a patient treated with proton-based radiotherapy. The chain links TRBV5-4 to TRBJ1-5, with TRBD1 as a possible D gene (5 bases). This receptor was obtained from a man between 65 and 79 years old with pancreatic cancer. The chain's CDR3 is CASSRGGNQPQHF. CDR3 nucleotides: TGTGCCAGCAGCCGCGGGGGGAATCAGCCCCAGCATTTT.